This T cell receptor beta chain was recorded in a study of T-cell memory formation after mild COVID-19 (dated by TCRdb to 2020 to 2022). General notes on the study: TCR sequence clusters from the two donors were largely donor specific. T-cell clones expanding and contracting after mild COVID-19 in two donors were tracked by longitudinal TCRalpha and TCRbeta repertoire sequencing. The cohort was made up of two young adult volunteers, one female and one male, who were previously healthy.

To note about this clonotype: The antigen this receptor binds is unknown. No base quality information exists; no much larger clone differs at one position.

What the work shows at the level of the full study, not this receptor alone: Some responding clones were detected in pre-infection memory, which suggested that pre-existing cross-reactive memory T cells had joined the SARS-CoV-2 response. Balanced CD4/CD8 phenotypes were observed for clones contracting from day 15 to 85, whereas a bias towards CD4+ was observed for a second wave of clones expanding from day 15 to 37. Contracting CD4+ clones appeared mostly in the CM and EM memory subsets, whereas CD8+ clones were enriched in EMRA. SARS-CoV-2 specificity was not confirmed for the second-wave clones peaking on day 37. The study included only a couple of mild cases, and larger cohorts that include severe cases with pre-infection samples were judged to be necessary.

PBMCs were isolated by Ficoll-Paque density gradient centrifugation. TCRdb lists the instrument as Illumina NovaSeq 6000. cDNA libraries for TCRalpha and TCRbeta were prepared by 5'RACE using constant-segment primers, with sample barcodes and unique molecular identifiers added. RNA was extracted from every sample with Trizol reagent. Libraries were amplified in two PCR steps, with a second sample barcode and Illumina TruSeq adapters added in the second step. The libraries were sequenced on an Illumina NovaSeq using 2 x 150 bp paired-end reads. The original pipeline was this. Reads were demultiplexed and collapsed into UMI-guided consensus sequences with migec v1.2.7. Using mixcr v2.1.11, UMI consensuses were aligned to TRA and TRB V and J templates and then assembled into clonotypes. Expanded or contracted clonotypes were those called significant by both edgeR and NoisET, with noise models trained on biological replicates. For edgeR calls, the thresholds were a false discovery rate-adjusted p below 0.01 and a log2 fold-change of 1. As an exploratory analysis of dynamics, PCA with hierarchical clustering was applied to max-normalized trajectories of the 1000 most abundant clonotypes. Separately sequenced CD4+ and CD8+ repertoires were used to assign a CD4 or CD8 phenotype to each responding clone. TCRdb redid the processing of the public reads, applying fastp at Q25 and MiXCR, and retained in-frame beta chains. Duplicate CDR3 protein sequences are folded into a single record with the most common DNA and genes. The V and J calls follow TCRdb's processing rather than the paper's. This sample gives 150,000 to 200,000 distinct CDR3 sequences in total; 14% of them show up just once. 13% to 15% of the sample goes to the ten largest clones.

From the germline V gene, CDR1 is SGDLS and CDR2 is YYNGEE. V loses 0 bases, J loses 0 bases, and the germline ends lie 10 bases apart. Including the terminal cysteine and phenylalanine, the CDR3 comprises 16 residues. The only DNA kept is the CDR3, 48 bases in frame from the first base. This receptor was taken from an adult woman who had mild COVID-19 (a few samples of this study predate the infection). The sample titles of this study are shuffled in the database, so cell type and time point are left out; the donor was told from shared clones. The V gene is TRBV9 and the J gene is TRBJ2-1, with no confidently assigned D gene. The sample taken for sequencing was PBMCs or a T cell subset sorted from them (not recorded which). The CDR3 corresponds to CASSVESTSSYNEQFF. The nucleotide sequence reads TGTGCCAGCAGCGTAGAGAGCACCAGCTCCTACAATGAGCAGTTCTTC.